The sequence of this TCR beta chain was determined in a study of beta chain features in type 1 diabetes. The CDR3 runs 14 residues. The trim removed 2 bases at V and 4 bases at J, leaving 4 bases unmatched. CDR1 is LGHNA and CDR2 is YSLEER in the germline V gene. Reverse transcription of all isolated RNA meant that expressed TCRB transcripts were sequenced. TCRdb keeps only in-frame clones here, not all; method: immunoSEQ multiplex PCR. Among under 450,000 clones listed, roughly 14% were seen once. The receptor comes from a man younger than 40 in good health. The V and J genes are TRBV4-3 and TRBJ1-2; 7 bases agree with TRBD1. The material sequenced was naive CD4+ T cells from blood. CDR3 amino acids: CASSQPGQIYGYTF. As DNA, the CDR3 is TGCGCCAGCAGCCAACCGGGACAGATCTATGGCTACACCTTC.